These 12 T cell receptor beta chains came from one sample sequenced in a study of regulatory dendritic cells for organ transplantation. Profiling relied on immunoSEQ multiplex PCR, and the TCRdb table lists in-frame clones only, not all of them. The sample records 30,000 or so clones, roughly 80% being singletons. The sample taken for sequencing was naive CD4+ T cells from blood. Subset meaning: CD45RA+ naive T cells. Source of these receptors: a human donor in good health.

V gene TRBV10-3 combines with J gene TRBJ1-5; TRBD1 agrees at 10 bases. Germline V CDR1 and CDR2: ENHRY, SYGVKD. The CDR3 sequence is 14 residues long. V shed 6 bases, J shed 3 bases, and the junction held 2 bases outside the gene matches. This CDR3 is CAIRGQGPNQPQHF. The CDR3 bases are TGTGCCATCAGGGGACAGGGGCCCAATCAGCCCCAGCATTTT.

This chain joins TRBV18 and TRBJ1-1; TRBD1 aligns across 12 bases. The CDR3 is 14 amino acids. V was pared by 4 bases and J by 4 bases, with 1 base of the junction left unmatched. CDR1 is KGHSH, CDR2 LQKENI, per germline. The chain's CDR3 is CASSRDRGLTEAFF. CDR3 nucleotides: TGTGCCAGCTCACGGGACAGGGGGCTCACTGAAGCTTTCTTT.

This clone was detected once. This chain uses TRBV6-5 with TRBJ1-1; no reliable D call. The germline V and J ends were trimmed by 2 bases and 0 bases, with 10 bases remaining between them. The germline V gene has CDR1 MNHEY and CDR2 SVGAGI. This CDR3 comprises 15 residues. The CDR3, as DNA: TGTGCCAGCAGTTACAGAGGGTCCCTGAACACTGAAGCTTTCTTT. It codes for CASSYRGSLNTEAFF.

The gene calls are TRBV19 and TRBJ1-6; 10 nucleotides align to TRBD1. The CDR3 runs 17 residues. The trim removed 5 bases at V and 5 bases at J, leaving 9 bases unmatched. Looked up from germline, CDR1 is LNHDA and CDR2 is SQIVND (reference sequence). The CDR3 coding sequence is TGTGCCAGTAGTTTACGAACCGGGACAGGGGATAATTCACCCCTCCACTTT. Its translation is CASSLRTGTGDNSPLHF. Full variable domain (outside the CDR3, taken from reference TRBV19 and TRBJ1-6): DGGITQSPKYLFRKEGQNVTLSCEQNLNHDAMYWYRQDPGQGLRLIYYSQIVNDFQKGDIAEGYSVSREKKESFPLTVTSAQKNPTAFYLCASSLRTGTGDNSPLHFGNGTRLTVT.

The V and J genes are TRBV4-2 and TRBJ2-3; possible D gene TRBD1, 5 bases. From germline, CDR1 is LGHNA and CDR2 YNFKEQ. CDR3 size: 17 residues. Trimming shortened V by 0 bases and J by 3 bases, and 16 bases separated the two germline ends. For the CDR3, the DNA is TGTGCCAGCAGCCAAGATAGGGGTGGGGTAGGGACAGATACGCAGTATTTT. Protein product: CASSQDRGGVGTDTQYF.

This chain links TRBV7-9 with TRBJ2-5; maybe TRBD2 (5 bases). The V end was cut by 5 bases, the J end by 2 bases, with 15 bases between. CDR1 SEHNR and CDR2 FQNEAQ come from the germline V gene (reference sequence). This CDR3 comprises 15 residues. The CDR3 DNA reads TGTGCCAGCAGCGCACTACAAAGCGGTCAAGAGACCCAGTACTTC. It encodes CASSALQSGQETQYF. The full variable domain, completed using reference TRBV7-9 and TRBJ2-5, is DTGVSQNPRHKITKRGQNVTFRCDPISEHNRLYWYRQTLGQGPEFLTYFQNEAQLEKSRLLSDRFSAERPKGSFSTLEIQRTEQGDSAMYLCASSALQSGQETQYFGPGTRLLVL.

This chain links TRBV7-9 with TRBJ2-1; 10 positions agree with TRBD1. Germline CDR1 and CDR2: SEHNR and FQNEAQ (reference sequence). There are 15 residues in the CDR3. The junction had 2 bases not matched to a gene; V was cut back by 1 base and J by 5 bases. The CDR3 DNA reads TGTGCCAGCAGCTTAGGGACAGGGGGACACAATGAGCAGTTCTTC. As protein: CASSLGTGGHNEQFF. The full variable domain, with the rest looked up from reference TRBV7-9 and TRBJ2-1, is DTGVSQNPRHKITKRGQNVTFRCDPISEHNRLYWYRQTLGQGPEFLTYFQNEAQLEKSRLLSDRFSAERPKGSFSTLEIQRTEQGDSAMYLCASSLGTGGHNEQFFGPGTRLTVL.

The CDR3 is CASSFRQGVNQPQHF. CDR3 in DNA: TGTGCCAGCAGCTTTAGACAGGGGGTTAATCAGCCCCAGCATTTT. This chain connects TRBV7-2 to TRBJ1-5, with 9 bases identical to TRBD1. J gave up 4 bases and V 3 bases, and 4 bases lay outside the gene matches. This CDR3 comprises 15 residues. Germline values: CDR1 SGHTA, CDR2 FQGNSA.

V and J are TRBV11-3 and TRBJ2-3, with 11 positions matching TRBD1. V shed 1 base, J shed 3 bases, and the junction held 3 bases outside the gene matches. The CDR3 runs 16 residues. Germline V gives CDR1 SGHNT, CDR2 YENEEA. CDR3 in amino acids: CASSLVRDRGTDTQYF. The CDR3 nucleotides are TGTGCCAGCAGCTTAGTCCGGGACAGGGGGACAGATACGCAGTATTTT.

Comments on this clone: One end of the junction varies from germline; a read error may be responsible. The chain carries TRBV9 and TRBJ2-5, with TRBD1 matching 8 bases. The CDR3 runs 18 residues. Per germline, CDR1 SGDLS and CDR2 YYNGEE. CDR3 in DNA: TGTGCCAGCAGCGGACGTCGTTCCCGGGACAGGTTCCAAGATACCCAGTACTTC. It translates to CASSGRRSRDRFQDTQYF.

The chain couples TRBV5-8 to TRBJ2-5; 8 bases are a match to TRBD1. The CDR3 spans 13 residues. V lost 4 bases, J lost 2 bases, and 1 base stayed unmatched. CDR1 is SGHTS, CDR2 YDEGEE, per germline. The CDR3 nucleotides are TGTGCCAGCAGCCGGGACAGGCAAGAGACCCAGTACTTC. As protein: CASSRDRQETQYF.

The rearrangement links TRBV6-5 to TRBJ2-2; the D gene is possibly TRBD2 (6 bases). The V gene's germline CDR1 is MNHEY and CDR2 SVGAGI. The CDR3 sequence is 13 residues long. The V end was cut by 8 bases, the J end by 6 bases, with 13 bases between. DNA of the CDR3: TGTGCCAGCGCCAAAAGGAGGGCCGGGGAGCTGTTTTTT. Translated: CASAKRRAGELFF.